This T cell receptor beta chain comes out of a study of CD8 T cells in ankylosing spondylitis. Study-level findings and limits: Within ankylosing spondylitis blood, a TCR beta motif made up of seven to nine highly homologous variants appeared to be characteristic. Disease-linked clones displayed a CD8+ phenotype and appeared relatively rarely in peripheral blood. Clones tied to disease were said to be significantly enriched in matched ankylosing spondylitis synovial fluid. Previously reported in reactive arthritis synovial fluid and blood were some of the motif variants.

Via MiXCR, TCRdb re-called the 5' RACE reads, giving one row per CDR3 protein. The sample carries about 700,000 distinct CDR3 sequences, 15% to 20% recorded once. Turning to this clonotype: No antigen is known for it.

This CDR3 comprises 15 residues. V lost 3 bases to trimming and J lost 2 bases, with 10 bases between them. The chain employs TRBV12-3 or TRBV12-4 and TRBJ1-4; D unresolved. The TCR was taken from a male donor with ankylosing spondylitis. The sample consisted of blood, either unsorted or a sorted T cell fraction (not recorded which). The CDR3, as DNA: TGTGCCAGCAGTTTCTTCTATTCCACTAATGAAAAACTGTTTTTT. It codes for CASSFFYSTNEKLFF.